This T cell receptor beta chain was sequenced for a study of T cell responses to AZD1222 COVID-19 vaccine. Produced via immunoSEQ multiplex PCR; TCRdb's table is partial and in-frame only. The sample records roughly 53,000 clones, about four fifths being singletons. General study findings and limits: In all cases, repertoires were sampled only after the peak T cell response. Most donors were white British, females outnumbered males, and clonal diversity was possibly underestimated. Spike-specific TCRs gained breadth and depth after people received two AZD1222 doses. At baseline, just a handful of AZD1222 recipients tested seropositive.

Germline V gives CDR1 SNHLY, CDR2 FYNNEI. This CDR3 spans 11 amino acids. V lost 6 bases, J lost 12 bases, and 12 bases lay in between. Concerning this clone itself: Its antigen is undetermined.

The sample in question was peripheral blood, obtained on day 0 of AZD1222 vaccination. This sequence was found in an adult in good health. The chain recombines TRBV2 with TRBJ2-1, with TRBD1 as a possible D gene (5 bases). The CDR3 DNA sequence: TGTGCCAGCAGAGGGCCAGGGCGGCAGTTCTTC. Amino acid sequence: CASRGPGRQFF.